This TCR beta chain stems from a study of vaccination effects on CD4 cells after COVID-19. In the case of this clone: Its antigen is currently unknown.

Pools of viral peptides were used by the ViraFEST assay to expand antigen-specific CD4+ T cells ahead of sequencing. With approximately 10 days of culture completed, CD4+ T cells were isolated. Nucleocapsid antibody tests were negative, and the vaccine recipients had no prior SARS-CoV-2 infection. Cultures got half-medium changes with IL-2 on days 3 and 7. The germline V gene has CDR1 LGHDT and CDR2 YNNKEL (reference sequence). The V gene lost 0 bases and the J gene lost 6 bases, with 12 bases spanning the gap. The CDR3 runs to 15 residues. The method was immunoSEQ multiplex PCR; TCRdb's version includes in-frame clones alone and lacks a portion of them. Among 20,000 to 25,000 clones listed, almost 70% were seen once.

The clonotype comes from a human donor who received a COVID-19 vaccine. The sample in question was CD4+ T cells from PBMCs cultured with HCoV-NL63 spike peptides, obtained before COVID-19 vaccination. This chain uses TRBV3-1 (or the pseudogene TRBV3-2) with TRBJ2-1, with D possibly TRBD2 on 6 matching bases. The CDR3 reads CASSQEQLAFNEQFF. The CDR3 nucleotides read TGTGCCAGCAGCCAAGAACAACTAGCCTTCAATGAGCAGTTCTTC.